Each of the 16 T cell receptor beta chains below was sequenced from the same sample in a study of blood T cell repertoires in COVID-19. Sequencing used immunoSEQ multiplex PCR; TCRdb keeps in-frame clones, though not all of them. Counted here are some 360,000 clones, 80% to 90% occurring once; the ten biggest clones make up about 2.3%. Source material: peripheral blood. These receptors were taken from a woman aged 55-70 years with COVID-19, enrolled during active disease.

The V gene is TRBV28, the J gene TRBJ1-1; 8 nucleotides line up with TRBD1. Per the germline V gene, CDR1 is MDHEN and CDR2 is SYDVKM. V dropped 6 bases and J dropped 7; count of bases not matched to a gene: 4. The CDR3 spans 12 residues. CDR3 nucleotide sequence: TGTGCCAGCAGCTTCGGACAGGGTGAAGCTTTCTTT. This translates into CASSFGQGEAFF.

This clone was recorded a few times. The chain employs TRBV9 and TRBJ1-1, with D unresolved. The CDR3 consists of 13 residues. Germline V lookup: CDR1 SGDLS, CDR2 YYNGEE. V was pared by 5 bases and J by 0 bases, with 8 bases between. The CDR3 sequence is CASRTDVNTEAFF. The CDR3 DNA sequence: TGTGCCAGCAGAACAGATGTGAACACTGAAGCTTTCTTT.

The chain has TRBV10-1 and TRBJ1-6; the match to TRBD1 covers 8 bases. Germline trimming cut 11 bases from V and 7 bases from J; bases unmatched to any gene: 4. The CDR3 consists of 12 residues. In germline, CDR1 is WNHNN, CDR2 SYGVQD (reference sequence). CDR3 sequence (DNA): TGCGCCTCCGGGACAGGCAATTCACCCCTCCACTTT. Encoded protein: CASGTGNSPLHF.

The CDR3 loop is CASRPAQGANYGYTF. CDR3 bases: TGTGCCAGCAGACCAGCACAGGGAGCTAACTATGGCTACACCTTC. This chain links TRBV6-5 with TRBJ1-2; D is perhaps TRBD1 (6 bases). V dropped 6 bases and J dropped 0 bases, with 14 bases sitting between them. This CDR3 spans 15 amino acids. CDR1 and CDR2 from the germline V gene are MNHEY and SVGAGI.

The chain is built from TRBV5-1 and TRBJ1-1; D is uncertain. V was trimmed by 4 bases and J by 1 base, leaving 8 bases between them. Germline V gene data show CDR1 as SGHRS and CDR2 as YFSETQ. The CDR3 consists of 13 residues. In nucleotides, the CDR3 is TGCGCCAGCAGCCCCGCAGAGAACACTGAAGCTTTCTTT. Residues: CASSPAENTEAFF.

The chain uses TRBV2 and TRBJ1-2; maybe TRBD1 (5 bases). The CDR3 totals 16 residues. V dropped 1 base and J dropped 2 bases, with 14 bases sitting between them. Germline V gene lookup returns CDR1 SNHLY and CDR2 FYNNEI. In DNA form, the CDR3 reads TGTGCCAGCAGTGAAGGGAACAGGCGAACGAACTATGGCTACACCTTC. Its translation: CASSEGNRRTNYGYTF.

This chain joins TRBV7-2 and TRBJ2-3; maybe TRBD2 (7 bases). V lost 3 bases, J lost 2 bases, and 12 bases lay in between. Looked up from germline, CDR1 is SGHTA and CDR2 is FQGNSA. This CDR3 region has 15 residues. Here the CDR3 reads CASSLAGAVTDTQYF. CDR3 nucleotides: TGTGCCAGCAGCTTGGCGGGGGCGGTCACAGATACGCAGTATTTT.

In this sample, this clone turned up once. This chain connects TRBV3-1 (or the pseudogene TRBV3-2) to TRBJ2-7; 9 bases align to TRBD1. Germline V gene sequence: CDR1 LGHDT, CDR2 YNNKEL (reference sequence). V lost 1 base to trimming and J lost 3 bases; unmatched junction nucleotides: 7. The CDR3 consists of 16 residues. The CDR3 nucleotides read TGTGCCAGCAGCCAAGTCCTTGGACAGGGGAACTACGAGCAGTACTTC. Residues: CASSQVLGQGNYEQYF.

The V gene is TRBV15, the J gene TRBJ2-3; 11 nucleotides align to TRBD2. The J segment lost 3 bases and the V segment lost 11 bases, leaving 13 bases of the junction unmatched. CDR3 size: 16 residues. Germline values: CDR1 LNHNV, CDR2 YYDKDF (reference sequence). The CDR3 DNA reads TGTGCCGCCACCGCCCGACTAGCGGGGACGACAGATACGCAGTATTTT. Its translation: CAATARLAGTTDTQYF.

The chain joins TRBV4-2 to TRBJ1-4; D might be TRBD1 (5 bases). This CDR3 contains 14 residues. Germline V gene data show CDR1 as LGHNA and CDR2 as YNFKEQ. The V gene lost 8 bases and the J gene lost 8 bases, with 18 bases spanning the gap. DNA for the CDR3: TGTGCCAGCGGGAGGGACCCCGGGTGGGAAAAACTGTTTTTT. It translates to CASGRDPGWEKLFF.

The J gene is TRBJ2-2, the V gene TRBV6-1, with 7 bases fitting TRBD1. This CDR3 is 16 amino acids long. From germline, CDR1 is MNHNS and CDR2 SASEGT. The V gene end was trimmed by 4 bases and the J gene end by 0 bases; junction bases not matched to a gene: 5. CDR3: CASSGPGQSNTGELFF. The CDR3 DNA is TGTGCCAGCAGTGGACCGGGACAGTCGAACACCGGGGAGCTGTTTTTT.

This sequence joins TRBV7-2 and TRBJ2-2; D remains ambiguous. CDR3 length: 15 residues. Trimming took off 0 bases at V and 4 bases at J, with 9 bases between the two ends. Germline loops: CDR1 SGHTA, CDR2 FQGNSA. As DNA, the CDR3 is TGTGCCAGCAGCTTAGCGCTTCTACCCACCGGGGAGCTGTTTTTT. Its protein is CASSLALLPTGELFF.

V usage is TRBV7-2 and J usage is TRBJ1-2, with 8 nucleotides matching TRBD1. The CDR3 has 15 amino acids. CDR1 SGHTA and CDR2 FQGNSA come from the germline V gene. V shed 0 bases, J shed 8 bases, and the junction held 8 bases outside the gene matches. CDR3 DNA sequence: TGTGCCAGCAGCTTAGCGGCCGGACAGGGAGGAGGCTACACCTTC. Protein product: CASSLAAGQGGGYTF.

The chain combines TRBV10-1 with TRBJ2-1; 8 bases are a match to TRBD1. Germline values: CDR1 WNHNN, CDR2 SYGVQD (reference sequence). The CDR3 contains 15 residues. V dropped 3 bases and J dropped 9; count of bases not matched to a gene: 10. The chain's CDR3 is CASSDRTGHRGEQFF. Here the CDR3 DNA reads TGCGCCAGCAGTGATAGGACAGGGCATCGGGGTGAGCAGTTCTTC.

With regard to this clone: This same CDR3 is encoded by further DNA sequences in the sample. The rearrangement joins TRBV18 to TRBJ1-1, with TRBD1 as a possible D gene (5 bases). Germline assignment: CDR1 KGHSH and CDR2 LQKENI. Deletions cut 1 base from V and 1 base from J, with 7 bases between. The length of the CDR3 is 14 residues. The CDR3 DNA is TGTGCCAGCTCACCACAGGGGCAGAACACTGAAGCTTTCTTT. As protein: CASSPQGQNTEAFF.

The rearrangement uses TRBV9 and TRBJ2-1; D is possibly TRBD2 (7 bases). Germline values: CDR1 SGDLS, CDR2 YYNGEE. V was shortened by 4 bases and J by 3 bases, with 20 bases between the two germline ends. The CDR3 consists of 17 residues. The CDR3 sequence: CASSTSLGAGVYNEQFF. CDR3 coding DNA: TGTGCCAGCAGCACCTCTCTGGGGGCGGGGGTCTACAATGAGCAGTTCTTC.